The rows below give T cell receptor beta chains drawn from one sample of a study of CD8 T cells in Susac syndrome. MiXCR, applied by TCRdb to the immunoSEQ multiplex PCR reads, yields one record per CDR3 protein. Of some 180,000 distinct CDR3 sequences in the sample, over 90% were seen once. The sequencing sample was made of CD4+ T cells from PBMCs. The source is a human donor with Susac syndrome. The CDR3 runs from the conserved cysteine through the conserved F or W. D genes are given only for firm matches. Clone sizes are given selectively: once, few, many, or a class where the clone is expanded.

TRBV20-1	TRBJ1-5	NA	NA	13	TGCAGTGCTAGAACTGAAGAGTATCAGCCCCAGCATTTT	CSARTEEYQPQHF
TRBV20-1	TRBJ2-7	NA	TRBD1	15	TGCAGTGCTAGAGATCGGAAGGACAGGGTCTACGAGCAGTACTTC	CSARDRKDRVYEQYF
TRBV28	TRBJ1-5	NA	NA	12	TGTGCCAGCAGTTTACTTGAGTGGCCCCAGCATTTT	CASSLLEWPQHF
TRBV9	TRBJ2-6	once	TRBD1	17	TGTGCCAGCAAGCAGGGGACAGGGGACCCTGGGGCCAACGTCCTGACTTTC	CASKQGTGDPGANVLTF
TRBV3-1	TRBJ1-1	NA	NA	12	TGTGCCAGCAGCCAAAGAGGCACTGAAGCTTTCTTT	CASSQRGTEAFF
TRBV29-1	TRBJ1-1	NA	NA	13	TGCAGCGGGGTGGCCCCTACGAACACTGAAGCTTTCTTT	CSGVAPTNTEAFF
TRBV4-3	TRBJ2-1	NA	TRBD2	16	TGCGCCAGCAGCCAAGATAGCGGGAGCACCTACAATGAGCAGTTCTTC	CASSQDSGSTYNEQFF
TRBV20-1	TRBJ2-1	once	NA	14	TGCAGTGCTAGAGAGTGGGGGCGGGACGATGAGCAGTTCTTC	CSAREWGRDDEQFF
TRBV5-6	TRBJ2-1	NA	NA	14	TGTGCCAGCATTCAGTACAGGCTAGGGAATGAGCAGTTCTTC	CASIQYRLGNEQFF
TRBV6-1	TRBJ2-1	NA	NA	13	TGTGCCAGCAGTGAATTGAGGGCCGATGAGCAGTTCTTC	CASSELRADEQFF
TRBV12-3/TRBV12-4	TRBJ2-5	NA	TRBD1	16	TGTGCCAGCAGTTCCGATCGGACAGGGGGCGTGCAGACCCAGTACTTC	CASSSDRTGGVQTQYF
TRBV29-1	TRBJ2-6	NA	NA	14	TGCAGCGACCGGAGTTTGTCTGGGGCCAACGTCCTGACTTTC	CSDRSLSGANVLTF
TRBV4-1	TRBJ2-5	NA	NA	16	TGCGCCAGCAGCCAAGTTAGTGACACGCTGGGGTGGACCCAGTACTTC	CASSQVSDTLGWTQYF
TRBV20-1	TRBJ1-4	once	NA	13	TGCAGTGCTAGAGGGGGACCCAATGAAAAACTGTTTTTT	CSARGGPNEKLFF
TRBV7-8	TRBJ2-7	NA	NA	14	TGTGCCAGCAGCTTAGCTGTCGGGAACCACGAGCAGTACTTC	CASSLAVGNHEQYF
TRBV30	TRBJ1-5	NA	NA	13	TGTGCCTGGAGTTATGGTGATAATCAGCCCCAGCATTTT	CAWSYGDNQPQHF
TRBV2	TRBJ2-4	NA	TRBD2	16	TGTGCCAGCAGTGAAGCGACTAGCGGGGGGCGGGACATTCAGTACTTC	CASSEATSGGRDIQYF
TRBV27	TRBJ1-2	NA	TRBD1	14	TGTGCCAGCAGTCTAAAATCGACAGGGAATGGCTACACCTTC	CASSLKSTGNGYTF
TRBV2	TRBJ2-5	NA	NA	13	TGTGCCAGCAGTGAAGGCAGGGGAGAGACCCAGTACTTC	CASSEGRGETQYF
TRBV27	TRBJ2-3	NA	TRBD2	15	TGTGCCAGCAGGGCTAGCGGTCTAGGCACAGATACGCAGTATTTT	CASRASGLGTDTQYF